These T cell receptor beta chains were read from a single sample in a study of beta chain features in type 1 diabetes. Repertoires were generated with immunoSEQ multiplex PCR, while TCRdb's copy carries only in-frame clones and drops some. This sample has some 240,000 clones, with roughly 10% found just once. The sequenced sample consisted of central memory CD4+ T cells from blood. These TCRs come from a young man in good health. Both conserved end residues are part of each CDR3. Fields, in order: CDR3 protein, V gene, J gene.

CSVEWQTQETQYF	TRBV29-1	TRBJ2-5
CASSFRQNTEAFF	TRBV7-2	TRBJ1-1
CASSLNSAGGPKFF	TRBV7-3	TRBJ2-1
CASSINSGTSVYEQYF	TRBV7-2	TRBJ2-7
CASSWELAAQETQYF	TRBV11-2	TRBJ2-5
CASSPSAGNTIYF	TRBV7-9	TRBJ1-3
CAWSTLGPIWGTGELFF	TRBV30	TRBJ2-2
CASSQDRRGQFF	TRBV14	TRBJ2-1
CASLQGLNTEAFF	TRBV18	TRBJ1-1
CAIRTSGNDNEQFF	TRBV10-3	TRBJ2-1
CASSMDREETQYF	TRBV7-2	TRBJ2-5
CASSFVLFTDTQYF	TRBV5-4	TRBJ2-3
CASSPRLAGVETQYF	TRBV28	TRBJ2-5
CASSFLGLMATDTQYF	TRBV7-2	TRBJ2-3
CASSQDLKETQYF	TRBV5-1	TRBJ2-5
CASSLLGSRDGDTQYF	TRBV7-6	TRBJ2-3
CAIRESALSSYEQYF	TRBV10-3	TRBJ2-7
CASSQAGVEGYEQYF	TRBV14	TRBJ2-7
CASSPIGGTRYEQYF	TRBV28	TRBJ2-7
CASSQVGQGVGYTF	TRBV4-1	TRBJ1-2
CAWTLAETQYF	TRBV30	TRBJ2-5
CASRSWGQGGEQYF	TRBV6-5	TRBJ2-7